The following is a T cell receptor beta chain sequence with its context. There is no known antigen for this receptor. Qualities for individual bases were not recorded, and no much larger clone is one base off. Amplification of TCR beta CDR3 regions was carried out from RNA transcripts. A first-round RT-PCR of the TCR CDR3 used the HTBI primer set with the Qiagen OneStep RT-PCR kit. Libraries were constructed in a second round of multiplex PCR, after which size selection and purification were performed. Libraries were sequenced paired-end with 100 bp reads on an Illumina HiSeq2000. The study's own analysis went as follows. Raw data were processed with SOAPnuke, discarding reads with adapters, uncalled bases, mean Phred below 15, or no exact constant-primer or identifier match. COPE v1.2.5 was used to merge the high-quality paired reads, and each unique nucleotide sequence was defined as a clonotype. MiTCR v1.1 was used to align clonotypes to the IMGT TRBV, TRBD and TRBJ reference segments. The analysis was restricted to V-J combinations with a frequency above 0.0001, which together covered roughly 99% of the repertoires. The TCS score was defined as F50 (clonal expansion) divided by E x V (chaos), with BLOSUM62-based TCRdist calculated between CDR3 peptides within each V-J. Welch's t-statistics and random forest reduced 450 to 600 V-J features to 13, which were used in a naive Bayes classifier (R e1071). TCRdb took the public reads, trimmed them with fastp at Q25, ran MiXCR for clone calling and kept in-frame beta chains. Rows with a matching CDR3 protein are joined into one entry that keeps the most common DNA and genes. The authors' filters were not applied to this entry. The table for this sample lists over 550,000 distinct CDR3 sequences; approximately 16% of them were counted only once. The top ten clones comprise about 18% of the sample.

This record comes from a study of T cells in Graves' hyperthyroidism and ophthalmopathy (dated by TCRdb to between 2018 and 2021). Study-level background: Peripheral blood samples were taken at initial diagnosis, before any treatment was given. To identify TCR V-J signatures that set the groups apart, the researchers used a discovery cohort of 90 to 100 patients, made up of around 42 with Graves' ophthalmopathy and about 60 with stable Graves' hyperthyroidism. Whether ophthalmopathy could be predicted prospectively was tested in an independent validation cohort made up of roughly 19 hyperthyroidism patients plus 17 patients who later progressed to ophthalmopathy. The roughly 91 discovery patients were randomly divided into training and test sets at a 7:3 ratio. Thyroid tissue and blood T-cell repertoires from over 5 Graves' hyperthyroidism patients were also compared in the study. After blood sampling, hyperthyroidism patients were treated with methimazole at a starting dose of 30 mg daily, and ophthalmopathy patients were treated with high-dose intravenous methylprednisolone. The paper reports TCR Vbeta CDR3 sequencing of approximately 130 peripheral blood samples: 43 ophthalmopathy, fewer than 80 hyperthyroidism and around 17 progressor patients. The paper as a whole reports these results and caveats: A 13 V-J signature model separated ophthalmopathy from stable hyperthyroidism, with 87.88% sensitivity and about 81% specificity in cross-validation and 80%/75% in testing. Most expanded thyroid clonotypes (frequency above 0.001) were also found in blood, which suggests that blood repertoires may mirror thyroid immune responses. In validation, progression to ophthalmopathy was predicted by the model with almost 71% sensitivity and 72% to 85% specificity, a median of about 6.4 months before onset. Sample size was not statistically predetermined, and investigators were not blinded to group allocation.

Stable Graves' hyperthyroidism was defined as the absence of progression to ophthalmopathy over 18 months of follow-up. The hyperthyroidism patients were between 18 and 65 years old and newly diagnosed, with a disease duration of less than 2 months. Exclusion was applied to patients with uncontrolled infections, other autoimmune diseases, pregnancy or lactation. Clinical symptoms, serum thyroxine and TRAb, thyroid ultrasound, and orbital computed tomography formed the basis for the diagnoses. PBMCs were separated from approximately 10 ml of fresh peripheral blood using Ficoll-Paque density gradient centrifugation. Total RNA was extracted using Trizol reagent, and RNA quality was assessed on an Agilent 2100 Bioanalyzer. The TCR sequence derives from a woman between 18 and 29 years old with Graves' hyperthyroidism. The specimen was blood.

The CDR3 here reads CASSKASGETQYF. The nucleotides read TGTGCCAGCAGTAAGGCCTCGGGAGAGACCCAGTACTTC. This chain is built from TRBV6-7 and TRBJ2-5; no confident D gene assignment can be made. TRBV6-7 carries the ORF label, with uncertain function. V is clipped by 5 bases and J by 4 bases, and the sequence between their germline boundaries is 11 bases long. The CDR3 runs 13 residues from the cysteine to the phenylalanine. The read is trimmed to its CDR3 DNA, 39 bases read in frame from base 1.